The clone carrying this TCR beta chain was seen ten or more times. Its antigen remains unknown. These data are taken from a study of CD8 T cells in ankylosing spondylitis. TCRdb re-called the 5' RACE reads with MiXCR, one entry per CDR3 protein. There are 100,000 to 150,000 distinct CDR3 sequences in the sample; approximately 9.9% occur only once, and approximately 3.4% lies in the top ten. Study observations and caveats: From matched ankylosing spondylitis synovial fluid, disease-linked clones were reportedly recovered at significantly enriched levels. A motif in TCR beta, a set of eight highly homologous variants, appeared characteristic of ankylosing spondylitis blood. Researchers report that disease-linked clones proved CD8+ and relatively rare in peripheral blood. Prior literature has documented some motif variants in synovial fluid and blood from reactive arthritis.

CDR1 is SQVTM and CDR2 is ANQGSEA in the germline V gene. Unmatched junction bases numbered 7, after V lost 6 bases and J lost 2 bases. This CDR3 is built from 13 residues. The sequence was obtained from a male donor with ankylosing spondylitis or in good health (not recorded which). Source material: blood, either unsorted or a sorted T cell fraction (not recorded which). This chain joins TRBV29-1 and TRBJ2-7; 7 bases fit TRBD2. CDR3 protein: CSVGGTEPYEQYF. The CDR3 nucleotides read TGCAGCGTGGGGGGGACGGAGCCCTACGAGCAGTACTTC.